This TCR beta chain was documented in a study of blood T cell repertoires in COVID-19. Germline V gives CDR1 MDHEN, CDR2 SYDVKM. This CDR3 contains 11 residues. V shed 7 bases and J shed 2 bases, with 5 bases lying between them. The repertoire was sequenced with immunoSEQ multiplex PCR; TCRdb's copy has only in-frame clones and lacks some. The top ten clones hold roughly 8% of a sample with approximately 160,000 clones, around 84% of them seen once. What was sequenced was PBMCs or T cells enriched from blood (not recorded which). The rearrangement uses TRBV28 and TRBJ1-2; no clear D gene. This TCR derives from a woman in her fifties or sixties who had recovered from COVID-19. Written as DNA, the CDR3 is TGTGCCAGCAACAGCAACTATGGCTACACCTTC. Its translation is CASNSNYGYTF.